This T cell receptor beta chain was identified during a study of control samples from healthy donors and cancer patients. Here immunoSEQ multiplex PCR was the method, and the copy in TCRdb shows in-frame clones only, minus some. The sample comprises around 100,000 clones, 87% of which are singletons, and over 15% rests with the top ten. V lost 2 bases, J lost 10 bases, and 15 bases lay in between. CDR3 length: 14 amino acids. Germline V gives CDR1 SGHAT, CDR2 FQNNGV. The chain carries TRBV11-2 and TRBJ2-1; D gene unclear. This sequence originates from a woman between 50 and 59 years old in good health. Material for sequencing was blood. The CDR3 protein is CASSLTLMVSEQFF. CDR3 in DNA: TGTGCCAGCAGCTTAACCCTGATGGTTTCGGAGCAGTTCTTC.